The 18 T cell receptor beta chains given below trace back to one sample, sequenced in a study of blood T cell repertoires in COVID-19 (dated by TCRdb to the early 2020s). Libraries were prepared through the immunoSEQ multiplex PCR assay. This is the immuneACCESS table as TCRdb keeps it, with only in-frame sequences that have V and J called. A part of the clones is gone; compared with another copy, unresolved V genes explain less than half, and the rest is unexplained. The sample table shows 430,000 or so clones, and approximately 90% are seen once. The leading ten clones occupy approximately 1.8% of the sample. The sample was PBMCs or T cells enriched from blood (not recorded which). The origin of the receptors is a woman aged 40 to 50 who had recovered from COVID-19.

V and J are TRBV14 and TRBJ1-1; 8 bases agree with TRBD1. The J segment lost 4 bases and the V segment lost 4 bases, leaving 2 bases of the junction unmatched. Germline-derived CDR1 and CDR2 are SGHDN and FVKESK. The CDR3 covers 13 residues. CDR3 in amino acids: CASSLGQGTEAFF. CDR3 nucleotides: TGTGCCAGCAGCCTCGGACAGGGCACTGAAGCTTTCTTT.

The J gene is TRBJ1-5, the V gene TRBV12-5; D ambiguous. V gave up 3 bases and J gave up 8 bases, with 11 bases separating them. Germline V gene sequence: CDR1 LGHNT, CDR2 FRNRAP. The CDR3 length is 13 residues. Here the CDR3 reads CASGLSTVEPQHF. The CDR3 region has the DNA TGTGCTAGTGGTTTATCCACAGTTGAGCCCCAGCATTTT.

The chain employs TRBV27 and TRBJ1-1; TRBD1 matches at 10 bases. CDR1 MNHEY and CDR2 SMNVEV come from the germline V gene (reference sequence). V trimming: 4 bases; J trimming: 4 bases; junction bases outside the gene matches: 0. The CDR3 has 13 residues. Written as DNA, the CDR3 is TGTGCCAGCAGTTGGGACAGGGGCACTGAAGCTTTCTTT. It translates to CASSWDRGTEAFF.

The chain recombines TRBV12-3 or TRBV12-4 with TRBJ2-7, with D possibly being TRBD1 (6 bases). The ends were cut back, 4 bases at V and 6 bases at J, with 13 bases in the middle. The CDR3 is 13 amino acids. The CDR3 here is CASSSGQGREQYF. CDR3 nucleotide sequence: TGTGCCAGCAGTTCAGGCCAGGGGCGCGAGCAGTACTTC.

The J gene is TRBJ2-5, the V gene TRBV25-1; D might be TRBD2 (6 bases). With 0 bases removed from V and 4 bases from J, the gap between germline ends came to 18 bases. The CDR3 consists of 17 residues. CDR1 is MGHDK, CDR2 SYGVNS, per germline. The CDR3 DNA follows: TGTGCCAGCAGTGAATATGTGGGAGGAGGACGGAGAGAGACCCAGTACTTC. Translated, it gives CASSEYVGGGRRETQYF.

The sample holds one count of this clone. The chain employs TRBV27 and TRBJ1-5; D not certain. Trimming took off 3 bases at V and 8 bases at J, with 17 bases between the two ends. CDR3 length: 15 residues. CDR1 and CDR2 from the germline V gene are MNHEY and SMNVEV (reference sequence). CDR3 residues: CASSFGGSPSEPQHF. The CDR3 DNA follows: TGTGCCAGCAGTTTTGGAGGTTCCCCCTCGGAGCCCCAGCATTTT.

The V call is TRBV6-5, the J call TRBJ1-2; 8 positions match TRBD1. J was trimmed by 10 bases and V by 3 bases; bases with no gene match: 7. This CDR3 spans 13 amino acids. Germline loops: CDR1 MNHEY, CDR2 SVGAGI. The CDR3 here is CASSYRTGFNYTF. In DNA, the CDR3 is TGTGCCAGCAGTTATCGGACAGGGTTCAACTACACCTTC.

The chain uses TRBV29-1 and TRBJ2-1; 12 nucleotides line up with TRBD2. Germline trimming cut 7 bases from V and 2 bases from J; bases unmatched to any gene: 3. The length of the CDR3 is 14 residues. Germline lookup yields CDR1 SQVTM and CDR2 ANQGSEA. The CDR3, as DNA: TGCAGCGCGACTAGCGGGAGCGCCTACAATGAGCAGTTCTTC. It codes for CSATSGSAYNEQFF.

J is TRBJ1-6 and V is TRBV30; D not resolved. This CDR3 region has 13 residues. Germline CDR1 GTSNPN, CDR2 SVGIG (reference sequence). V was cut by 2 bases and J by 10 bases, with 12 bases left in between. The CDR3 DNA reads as TGTGCCTGGAGTCGGTCAGGAGGGTCACCCCTCCACTTT. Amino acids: CAWSRSGGSPLHF.

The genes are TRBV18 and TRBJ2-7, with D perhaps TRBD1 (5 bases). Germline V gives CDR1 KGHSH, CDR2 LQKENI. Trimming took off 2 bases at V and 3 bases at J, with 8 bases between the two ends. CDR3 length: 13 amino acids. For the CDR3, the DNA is TGTGCCAGCTCACCAGCCCAGGGCTACGAGCAGTACTTC. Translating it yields CASSPAQGYEQYF.

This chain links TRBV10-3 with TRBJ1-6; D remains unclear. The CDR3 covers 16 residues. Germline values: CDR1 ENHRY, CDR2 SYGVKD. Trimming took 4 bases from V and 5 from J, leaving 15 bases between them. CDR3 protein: CAISAESPANNSPLHF. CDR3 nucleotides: TGTGCCATCAGTGCGGAGTCGCCTGCCAATAATTCACCCCTCCACTTT.

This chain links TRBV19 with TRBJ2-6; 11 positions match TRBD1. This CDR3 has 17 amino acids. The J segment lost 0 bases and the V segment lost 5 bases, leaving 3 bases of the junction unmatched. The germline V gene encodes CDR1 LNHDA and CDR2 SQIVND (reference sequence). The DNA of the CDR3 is TGTGCCAGTAGTCGGGACAGGGGGAGCTCTGGGGCCAACGTCCTGACTTTC. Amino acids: CASSRDRGSSGANVLTF.

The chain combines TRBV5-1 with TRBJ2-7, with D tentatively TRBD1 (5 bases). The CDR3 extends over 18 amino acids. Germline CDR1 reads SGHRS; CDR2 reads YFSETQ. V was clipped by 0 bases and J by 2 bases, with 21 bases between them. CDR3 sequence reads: CASSLEPVSGHYPYEQYF. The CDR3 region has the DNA TGCGCCAGCAGCTTGGAACCGGTATCAGGACACTACCCCTACGAGCAGTACTTC.

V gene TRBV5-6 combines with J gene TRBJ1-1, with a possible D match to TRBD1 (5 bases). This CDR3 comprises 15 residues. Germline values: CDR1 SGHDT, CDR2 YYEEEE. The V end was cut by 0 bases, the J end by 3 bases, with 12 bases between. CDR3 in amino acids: CASSLVWGGDTEAFF. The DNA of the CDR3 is TGTGCCAGCAGCTTGGTATGGGGCGGGGACACTGAAGCTTTCTTT.

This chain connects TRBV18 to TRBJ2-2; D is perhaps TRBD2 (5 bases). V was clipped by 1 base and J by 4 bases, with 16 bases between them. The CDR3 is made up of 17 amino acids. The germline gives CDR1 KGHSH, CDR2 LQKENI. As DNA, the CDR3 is TGTGCCAGCTCACCACGCGCTACGGGAACCGGCACCGGGGAGCTGTTTTTT. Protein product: CASSPRATGTGTGELFF.

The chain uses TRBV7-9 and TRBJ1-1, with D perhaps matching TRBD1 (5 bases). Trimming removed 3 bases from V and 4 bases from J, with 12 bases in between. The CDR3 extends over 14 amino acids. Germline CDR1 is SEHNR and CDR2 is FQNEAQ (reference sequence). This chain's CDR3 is CASSFGGAGTEAFF. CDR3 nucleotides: TGTGCCAGCAGCTTCGGAGGGGCGGGCACTGAAGCTTTCTTT.

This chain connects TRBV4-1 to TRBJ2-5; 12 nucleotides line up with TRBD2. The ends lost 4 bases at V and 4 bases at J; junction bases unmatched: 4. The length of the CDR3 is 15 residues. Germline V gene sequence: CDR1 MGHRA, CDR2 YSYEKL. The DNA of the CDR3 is TGCGCCAGCAGCCGGGAGACTAGCGGGAGAGAGACCCAGTACTTC. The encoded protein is CASSRETSGRETQYF.

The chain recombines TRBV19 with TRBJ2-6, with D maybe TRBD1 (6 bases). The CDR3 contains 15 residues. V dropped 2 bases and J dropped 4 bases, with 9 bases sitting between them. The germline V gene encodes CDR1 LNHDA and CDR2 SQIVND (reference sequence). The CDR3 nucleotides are TGTGCCAGTAGTATACCTGGACAGGGGGCCAACGTCCTGACTTTC. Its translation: CASSIPGQGANVLTF.